Following are 17 T cell receptor beta chains from one sample sequenced in a study of radiation and T cells in renal cell carcinoma. The time point here: blood 2 weeks post-SBRT. The treatment: 15 Gy SBRT to primary tumor, nephrectomy 4 weeks later. Libraries were prepared by immunoSEQ multiplex PCR; TCRdb keeps only in-frame clonotypes and omits some of them. The sample has over 60,000 clones, roughly 79% seen once. This material consisted of blood, taken from a patient whose treatment included radiotherapy and nephrectomy. All receptors derive from a man aged 60 to 69 with renal cell carcinoma.

This clone was picked up a small number of times. This chain connects TRBV5-1 to TRBJ1-1; TRBD1 is a possible D gene (6 bases). This CDR3 comprises 13 residues. The ends were cut back, 4 bases at V and 3 bases at J, with 10 bases in the middle. Germline-derived CDR1 and CDR2 are SGHRS and YFSETQ. The CDR3 sequence: CASSPQGDTEAFF. Written as DNA, the CDR3 is TGCGCCAGCAGCCCACAGGGCGACACTGAAGCTTTCTTT.

This chain connects TRBV6-5 to TRBJ2-7; TRBD2 matches 7 bases. Germline values: CDR1 MNHEY, CDR2 SVGAGI. The CDR3 covers 15 residues. Losses at the gene ends were 6 bases for V and 0 bases for J; bases not matched to a gene: 8. CDR3 sequence reads: CASSLYGGSSYEQYF. In DNA, the CDR3 is TGTGCCAGCAGCCTCTACGGCGGGAGCTCCTACGAGCAGTACTTC.

The chain carries TRBV5-6 and TRBJ2-3, with D unresolved. Trimming took 1 base from V and 0 from J, leaving 12 bases between them. The CDR3 runs to 16 residues. The germline V gene has CDR1 SGHDT and CDR2 YYEEEE. The CDR3 DNA is TGTGCCAGCAGCTTGTGGCTGAGCTATAGCACAGATACGCAGTATTTT. Amino acids: CASSLWLSYSTDTQYF. Full variable domain (missing parts from reference TRBV5-6 and TRBJ2-3): DAGVTQSPTHLIKTRGQQVTLRCSPKSGHDTVSWYQQALGQGPQFIFQYYEEEERQRGNFPDRFSGHQFPNYSSELNVNALLLGDSALYLCASSLWLSYSTDTQYFGPGTRLTVL.

The V gene is TRBV5-1, the J gene TRBJ2-2, with TRBD1 matching over 8 bases. The CDR3 loop spans 16 amino acids. J lost 0 bases, V lost 0 bases, and 1 base had no gene match. From germline, CDR1 is SGHRS and CDR2 YFSETQ. The CDR3 is CASSLGQGSNTGELFF. The CDR3 DNA is TGCGCCAGCAGCTTGGGACAGGGGTCGAACACCGGGGAGCTGTTTTTT.

The chain employs TRBV28 and TRBJ1-2; D is perhaps TRBD1 (5 bases). Per germline, CDR1 MDHEN and CDR2 SYDVKM. This CDR3 region has 10 residues. Trimming cost V 6 bases and J 8 bases, with 7 bases left between them. The CDR3 reads CASRGEGYTF. The CDR3 coding sequence is TGTGCCAGCAGGGGGGAGGGCTACACCTTC.

The V and J genes are TRBV7-8 and TRBJ2-3; TRBD2 aligns across 7 bases. Germline CDR1 and CDR2: SGHVS and FQNEAQ. Unmatched junction bases numbered 17, after V lost 7 bases and J lost 4 bases. The CDR3 covers 17 residues. The CDR3 spells CASTWLRDSGLADTQYF. The CDR3 nucleotides read TGTGCCAGCACGTGGCTTCGTGATAGCGGGCTGGCAGATACGCAGTATTTT.

The CDR3: CASSRGQRTGELFF. In nucleotides, the CDR3 is TGTGCCAGCAGCCGAGGACAGCGCACCGGGGAGCTGTTTTTT. V is TRBV7-2 and J is TRBJ2-2, with TRBD1 as a possible D gene (6 bases). CDR3 length: 14 amino acids. Per germline, CDR1 SGHTA and CDR2 FQGNSA. V was clipped by 5 bases and J by 4 bases, with 11 bases between them.

The V gene is TRBV4-3, the J gene TRBJ1-1; perhaps TRBD1 as D (6 bases). CDR3 length: 14 amino acids. The germline CDR1 and CDR2 sequences are LGHNA and YSLEER. Trimming took off 1 base at V and 2 bases at J, with 8 bases between the two ends. The CDR3 here is CASSQVQGNTEAFF. CDR3 nucleotides: TGCGCCAGCAGCCAAGTACAGGGTAACACTGAAGCTTTCTTT.

This chain uses TRBV30 with TRBJ1-5, with unresolved D. This CDR3 is built from 13 residues. Looked up from germline, CDR1 is GTSNPN and CDR2 is SVGIG (reference sequence). Trimming pared 2 bases from V and 5 bases from J, leaving 10 bases between. CDR3 in amino acids: CAWSPREDQPQHF. The CDR3 DNA sequence: TGTGCCTGGAGTCCTCGGGAGGATCAGCCCCAGCATTTT.

The chain recombines TRBV14 with TRBJ2-7; TRBD1 matches 8 bases. Germline trimming cut 6 bases from V and 7 bases from J; bases unmatched to any gene: 8. CDR3 size: 13 residues. Looked up from germline, CDR1 is SGHDN and CDR2 is FVKESK. CDR3 sequence (DNA): TGTGCCAGCAGTCGGGGACAGGTTCAAGAGCAGTACTTC. Translating gives CASSRGQVQEQYF.

The chain recombines TRBV20-1 with TRBJ2-1; D remains ambiguous. The CDR3 extends over 11 amino acids. The V and J ends lost 5 bases and 8 bases respectively, with 10 bases between them. Germline V gene sequence: CDR1 DFQATT, CDR2 SNEGSKA (reference sequence). CDR3 sequence reads: CSAAPLDEQFF. The CDR3 DNA follows: TGCAGTGCTGCGCCTCTGGATGAGCAGTTCTTC.

The chain couples TRBV30 to TRBJ1-2, with D hard to call. Germline CDR1 reads GTSNPN; CDR2 reads SVGIG (reference sequence). This CDR3 spans 14 amino acids. V lost 0 bases and J 4 bases, leaving 12 bases between the germline ends. Here the CDR3 DNA reads TGTGCCTGGAGTGTAGACGGGAGTAGCTATGGCTACACCTTC. Translation gives CAWSVDGSSYGYTF. Looking up the rest from reference TRBV30 and TRBJ1-2 gives the full variable domain: SQTIHQWPATLVQPVGSPLSLECTVEGTSNPNLYWYRQAAGRGLQLLFYSVGIGQISSEVPQNLSASRPQDRQFILSSKKLLLSDSGFYLCAWSVDGSSYGYTFGSGTRLTVV.

This clone appeared once. This chain joins TRBV6-6 and TRBJ2-7; perhaps TRBD2 as D (6 bases). Germline-derived CDR1 and CDR2 are MNHNY and SVGAGI (reference sequence). The CDR3 covers 16 residues. Trimming left V 3 bases short and J 0 bases short, with 15 bases between. The CDR3 nucleotides are TGTGCCAGCAGTTATGCTTGGGAGGACAACTCCTACGAGCAGTACTTC. As protein: CASSYAWEDNSYEQYF.

The DNA for the CDR3 is TGTGCCAGCAGCTTGAGAACAGTCGTCTCCTACGAGCAGTACTTC. Translation gives CASSLRTVVSYEQYF. V is TRBV5-5 and J is TRBJ2-7; unclear D gene. Germline V gene lookup returns CDR1 SGHKS and CDR2 YYEKEE (reference sequence). The CDR3 runs to 15 residues. V was pared by 1 base and J by 0 bases, with 11 bases between. The full variable domain, rest sourced from reference TRBV5-5 and TRBJ2-7, is DAGVTQSPTHLIKTRGQQVTLRCSPISGHKSVSWYQQVLGQGPQFIFQYYEKEERGRGNFPDRFSARQFPNYSSELNVNALLLGDSALYLCASSLRTVVSYEQYFGPGTRLTVT.

The V and J genes are TRBV9 and TRBJ2-7; D is undetermined. V was shortened by 2 bases and J by 13 bases, with 7 bases between the two germline ends. CDR1 and CDR2 from the germline V gene are SGDLS and YYNGEE. The CDR3 length is 9 residues. The CDR3 DNA follows: TGTGCCAGCAGCGTCGCCTATTACGTC. This gives the protein CASSVAYYV.

V and J are TRBV4-3 and TRBJ2-5, with a weak D call TRBD2 (5 bases). This CDR3 contains 16 residues. V was trimmed by 1 base and J by 5 bases, leaving 17 bases between them. Looked up from germline, CDR1 is LGHNA and CDR2 is YSLEER. Written as DNA, the CDR3 is TGCGCCAGCAGCCAAGGCGCCGGGGTAAGGTATGAGACCCAGTACTTC. The encoded protein is CASSQGAGVRYETQYF.

The genes are TRBV29-1 and TRBJ1-1; no firm D call. The germline V and J ends were trimmed by 7 bases and 3 bases, with 18 bases remaining between them. The germline gives CDR1 SQVTM, CDR2 ANQGSEA. CDR3 length equals 14 residues. CDR3 protein: CSAELESRDTEAFF. The CDR3 DNA sequence: TGCAGCGCCGAACTTGAGTCTCGGGACACTGAAGCTTTCTTT.